This TCR beta chain came from a study of blood T cell repertoires in COVID-19. The overall study: Samples representing acute and convalescent COVID-19 were sourced from the United States, Italy and Spain.

As handled by the study authors: Amplification of reference gene primers was used by the study to estimate nucleated cell counts. Generated by immunoSEQ multiplex PCR, the TCRdb table keeps only in-frame clones and is missing some. For V, J and clone size, that table is used; D and trimming come from the DNA. The sample has about 140,000 clones, around 84% seen once. Germline-derived CDR1 and CDR2 are DFQATT and SNEGSKA (reference sequence). The CDR3 extends over 11 amino acids. The V end lost 6 bases, the J end lost 10 bases, and 15 bases lay between the germline ends. Sequences were obtained from peripheral blood. This TCR derives from an older woman with acute or convalescent COVID-19. V is TRBV20-1 and J is TRBJ1-2, with a weak D call TRBD1 (6 bases). The CDR3 loop reads CSAGARSVYTF. CDR3 coding DNA: TGCAGTGCGGGGGCCAGGAGCGTCTACACCTTC.